Presented here are 8 T cell receptor beta chains from one specimen sequenced in a study of cytomegalovirus exposure and HLA in healthy donors. PCR employed 60 Vbeta and 13 Jbeta primers. Data came from immunoSEQ multiplex PCR; TCRdb stores just in-frame clones and leaves some out. The sample has approximately 110,000 clones; over 70% are singletons. The specimen was PBMCs. The receptors shown here come from a woman aged 40 to 49 in good health and CMV-seronegative.

This clone has a single count. This sequence joins TRBV4-2 and TRBJ2-3; TRBD2 might be the D (5 bases). The CDR3 is 16 residues long. V was pared by 5 bases and J by 0 bases, with 15 bases between. Germline V CDR1 and CDR2: LGHNA, YNFKEQ. Written as DNA, the CDR3 is TGTGCCAGCAGCGAGAGCGGAAACCCTAGCACAGATACGCAGTATTTT. Its protein product is CASSESGNPSTDTQYF.

CDR3 sequence: CASSPEGLAGGLDTQYF. The DNA of the CDR3 is TGCGCCAGCAGCCCCGAGGGTCTAGCGGGGGGTTTGGATACGCAGTATTTT. The V gene is TRBV4-1, the J gene TRBJ2-3; TRBD2 matches at 11 bases. V lost 4 bases, J lost 6 bases, and 12 bases stayed unmatched. The CDR3 covers 17 residues. Germline values: CDR1 MGHRA, CDR2 YSYEKL.

This sequence joins TRBV10-3 and TRBJ2-3, with 10 bases that match TRBD2. Germline trimming cut 10 bases from V and 5 bases from J; bases unmatched to any gene: 12. The CDR3 has 15 residues. CDR1 is ENHRY and CDR2 is SYGVKD in the germline V gene. CDR3 amino acids: CASKPKRGGLDTQYF. The DNA of the CDR3 is TGTGCCAGCAAACCCAAGCGGGGGGGCTTAGATACGCAGTATTTT.

The rearrangement uses TRBV5-1 and TRBJ1-1; 8 bases are a match to TRBD1. Germline V gives CDR1 SGHRS, CDR2 YFSETQ. V lost 6 bases to trimming and J lost 1 base; unmatched junction nucleotides: 2. The CDR3 spans 13 residues. This chain's CDR3 is CASNGQGNTEAFF. The CDR3 DNA is TGCGCCAGCAACGGACAGGGGAACACTGAAGCTTTCTTT. Complete variable domain (other parts from reference TRBV5-1 and TRBJ1-1): KAGVTQTPRYLIKTRGQQVTLSCSPISGHRSVSWYQQTPGQGLQFLFEYFSETQRNKGNFPGRFSGRQFSNSRSEMNVSTLELGDSALYLCASNGQGNTEAFFGQGTRLTVV.

V gene TRBV4-1 combines with J gene TRBJ1-1; a weak D match, TRBD1 (6 bases). Trimming shortened V by 4 bases and J by 5 bases, and 20 bases separated the two germline ends. Germline V gene lookup returns CDR1 MGHRA and CDR2 YSYEKL. The CDR3 sequence is 16 residues long. The CDR3 nucleotides read TGCGCCAGCAGCCCCAGCGGGGGGCGGGGAAGGACTGAAGCTTTCTTT. This translates into CASSPSGGRGRTEAFF.

The chain uses TRBV27 and TRBJ2-2, with 9 nucleotides matching TRBD1. The CDR3 covers 15 residues. V trimming: 6 bases; J trimming: 1 base; junction bases outside the gene matches: 3. Looked up from germline, CDR1 is MNHEY and CDR2 is SMNVEV (reference sequence). CDR3 amino acids: CASRRDRVNTGELFF. Written as DNA, the CDR3 is TGTGCCAGCAGAAGGGACAGGGTGAACACCGGGGAGCTGTTTTTT.

V and J are TRBV7-2 and TRBJ2-5, with no clear D. Germline V gene sequence: CDR1 SGHTA, CDR2 FQGNSA. The CDR3 contains 12 residues. The V end lost 4 bases, the J end lost 0 bases, and 3 bases lay between the germline ends. The CDR3 region is CASSYYQETQYF. The CDR3 bases are TGTGCCAGCAGCTACTACCAAGAGACCCAGTACTTC.

The chain employs TRBV2 and TRBJ2-7; TRBD1 aligns across 7 bases. Germline values: CDR1 SNHLY, CDR2 FYNNEI. The CDR3 runs 14 residues. V shed 8 bases and J 1 base; nucleotides not matched to a gene: 8. CDR3 amino acids: CASGSGTASYEQYF. The CDR3 coding sequence is TGTGCCAGCGGTTCCGGGACAGCATCCTACGAGCAGTACTTC.